The TCR beta chain under discussion was sequenced for a study of blood T cell repertoires in COVID-19. Study-level background: Italy, Spain and the United States were the sources of the convalescent and acute COVID-19 samples. PBMCs, B-cell-depleted T cells, or T cells were the source of the cDNA or gDNA that made up the material.

Authors' data handling: For nucleated cells, counts were estimated from reference gene primer amplification. The protocol was immunoSEQ multiplex PCR, while the TCRdb copy is restricted to in-frame clones and leaves out a portion. V, J and clone size reflect that table, while D and trimming were determined from the DNA. The data hold about 200,000 clones, with over 75% observed a single time. The germline V gene encodes CDR1 KGHDR and CDR2 SFDVKD. Trimming took 6 bases from V and 7 from J; bases not matched to a gene: 10. CDR3 length: 15 residues. The V gene is TRBV24-1, the J gene TRBJ2-2, with 7 bases lining up with TRBD2. Sequenced material: peripheral blood. This clonotype was obtained from a woman aged 80 or over with acute or convalescent COVID-19. The CDR3 is CATSTAGDVFGELFF. The CDR3 region has the DNA TGTGCCACCAGTACGGCGGGAGATGTTTTCGGGGAGCTGTTTTTT.